This note documents a single T cell receptor (beta chain) sequence. The CDR3 spans 14 residues. Deletions cut 6 bases from V and 4 bases from J, with 11 bases between. Germline V gives CDR1 KGHDR, CDR2 SFDVKD. The sample comes from a study of blood T cell repertoires in COVID-19. Overall study: Samples taken during acute and convalescent COVID-19 were collected in the United States, Italy and Spain. PBMCs, B-cell-depleted T cells, or T cells were the source of the cDNA or gDNA that made up the material.

In the study's own analysis: The authors estimated nucleated cell counts from reference gene primer amplification. Generated by immunoSEQ multiplex PCR, the TCRdb table keeps only in-frame clones and is missing some. That table supplies the V and J calls and clone size; D and trimming were determined from the DNA. The sample consists of about 260,000 clones, roughly nine tenths of them appearing once. This clonotype was obtained from a man between 18 and 35 years old with active or convalescent COVID-19. The gene calls are TRBV24-1 and TRBJ2-2; TRBD2 is a possible D gene (5 bases). The source material was peripheral blood. In DNA form, the CDR3 reads TGTGCCACCAGTAGCTGGACTCTCACCGGGGAGCTGTTTTTT. It specifies CATSSWTLTGELFF.